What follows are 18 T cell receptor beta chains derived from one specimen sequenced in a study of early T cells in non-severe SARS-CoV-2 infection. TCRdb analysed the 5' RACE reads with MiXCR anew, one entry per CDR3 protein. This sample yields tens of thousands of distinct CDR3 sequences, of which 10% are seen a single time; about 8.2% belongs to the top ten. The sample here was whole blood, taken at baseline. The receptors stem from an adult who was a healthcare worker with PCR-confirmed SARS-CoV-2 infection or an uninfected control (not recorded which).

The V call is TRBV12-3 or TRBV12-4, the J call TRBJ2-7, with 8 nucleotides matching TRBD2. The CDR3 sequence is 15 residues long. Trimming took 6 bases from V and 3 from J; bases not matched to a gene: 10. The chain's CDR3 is CASSPGGTRGYEQYF. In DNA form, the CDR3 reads TGTGCCAGCAGCCCCGGAGGGACTAGGGGCTACGAGCAGTACTTC.

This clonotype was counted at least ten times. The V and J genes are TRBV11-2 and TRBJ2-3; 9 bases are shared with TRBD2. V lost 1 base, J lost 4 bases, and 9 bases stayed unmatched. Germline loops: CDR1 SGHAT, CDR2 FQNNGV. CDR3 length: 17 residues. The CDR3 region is CASSLVGRSGRPDTQYF. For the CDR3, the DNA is TGTGCCAGCAGCTTAGTCGGGAGGAGCGGGAGGCCAGATACGCAGTATTTT.

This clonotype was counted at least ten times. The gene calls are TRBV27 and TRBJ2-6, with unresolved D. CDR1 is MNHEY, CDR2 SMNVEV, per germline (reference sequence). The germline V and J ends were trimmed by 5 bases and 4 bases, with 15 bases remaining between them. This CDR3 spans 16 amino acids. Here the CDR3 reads CASSAQQVSGANVLTF. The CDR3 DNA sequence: TGTGCCAGCAGTGCGCAGCAGGTCTCAGGGGCCAACGTCCTGACTTTC.

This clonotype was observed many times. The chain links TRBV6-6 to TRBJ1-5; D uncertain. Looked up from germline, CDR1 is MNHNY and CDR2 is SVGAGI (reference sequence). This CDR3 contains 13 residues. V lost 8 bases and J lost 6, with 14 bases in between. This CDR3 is CASHLTGSQPQHF. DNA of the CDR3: TGTGCCAGCCATCTAACGGGAAGTCAGCCCCAGCATTTT.

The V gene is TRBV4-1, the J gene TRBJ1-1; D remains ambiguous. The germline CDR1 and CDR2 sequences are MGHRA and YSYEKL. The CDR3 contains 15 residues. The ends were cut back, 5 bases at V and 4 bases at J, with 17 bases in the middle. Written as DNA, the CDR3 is TGCGCCAGCAGCTCGCACCGAGGGTTCCCCACTGAAGCTTTCTTT. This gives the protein CASSSHRGFPTEAFF.

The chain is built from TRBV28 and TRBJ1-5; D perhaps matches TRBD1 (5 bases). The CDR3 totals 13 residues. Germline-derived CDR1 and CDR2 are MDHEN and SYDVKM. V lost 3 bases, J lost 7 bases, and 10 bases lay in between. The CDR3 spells CASSLGGKQPQHF. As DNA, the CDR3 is TGTGCCAGCAGTTTGGGGGGTAAACAGCCCCAGCATTTT.

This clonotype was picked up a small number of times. The CDR3 DNA follows: TGCGCCAGCAGCCTGGGACTAGCGGGAGGGCCGGGGGATACGCAGTATTTT. It codes for CASSLGLAGGPGDTQYF. The chain employs TRBV5-1 and TRBJ2-3; TRBD2 matches at 16 bases. Per germline, CDR1 SGHRS and CDR2 YFSETQ. V shed 4 bases, J shed 6 bases, and the junction held 8 bases outside the gene matches. This CDR3 has 17 amino acids.

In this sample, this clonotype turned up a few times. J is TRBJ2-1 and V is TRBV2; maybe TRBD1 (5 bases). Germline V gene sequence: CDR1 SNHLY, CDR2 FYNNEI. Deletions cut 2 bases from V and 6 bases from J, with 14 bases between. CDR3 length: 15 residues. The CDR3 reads CASSEQGPVGNEQFF. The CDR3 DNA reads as TGTGCCAGCAGTGAACAGGGCCCCGTCGGCAATGAGCAGTTCTTC.

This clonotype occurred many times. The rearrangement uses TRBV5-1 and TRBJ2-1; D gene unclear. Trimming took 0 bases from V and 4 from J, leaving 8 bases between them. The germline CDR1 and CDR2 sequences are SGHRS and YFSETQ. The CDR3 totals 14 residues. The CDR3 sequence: CASSLAETYNEQFF. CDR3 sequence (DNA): TGCGCCAGCAGCTTGGCCGAGACGTACAATGAGCAGTTCTTC.

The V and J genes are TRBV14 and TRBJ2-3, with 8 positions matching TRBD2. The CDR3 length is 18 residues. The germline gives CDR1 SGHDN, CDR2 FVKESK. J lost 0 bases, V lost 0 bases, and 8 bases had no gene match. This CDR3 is CASSQDGRLAGSTDTQYF. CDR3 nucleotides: TGTGCCAGCAGCCAAGATGGTAGGCTAGCGGGTAGCACAGATACGCAGTATTTT.

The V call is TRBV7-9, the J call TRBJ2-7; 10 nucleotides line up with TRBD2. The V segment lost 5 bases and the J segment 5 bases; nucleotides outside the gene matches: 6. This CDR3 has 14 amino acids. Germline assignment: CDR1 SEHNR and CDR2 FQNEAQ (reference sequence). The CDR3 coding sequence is TGTGCCAGCAGCATCAGTAGCGGGGGGAACGAGCAGTACTTC. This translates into CASSISSGGNEQYF.

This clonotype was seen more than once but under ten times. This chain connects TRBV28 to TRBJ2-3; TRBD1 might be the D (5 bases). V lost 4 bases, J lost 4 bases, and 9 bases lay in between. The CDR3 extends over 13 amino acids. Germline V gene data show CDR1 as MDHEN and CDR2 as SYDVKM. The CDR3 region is CASSSRVADTQYF. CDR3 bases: TGTGCCAGCAGTTCCAGGGTTGCAGATACGCAGTATTTT.

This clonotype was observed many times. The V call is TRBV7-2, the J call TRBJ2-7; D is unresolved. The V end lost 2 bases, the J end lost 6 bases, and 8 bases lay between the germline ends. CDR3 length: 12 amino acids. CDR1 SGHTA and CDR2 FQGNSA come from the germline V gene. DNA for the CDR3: TGTGCCAGCAGCTTAAACCCAATCGAGCAGTACTTC. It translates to CASSLNPIEQYF.

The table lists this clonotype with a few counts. The CDR3 DNA is TGTGCCAGCAGCTACAGGACCTACGAGCAGTACTTC. Translated: CASSYRTYEQYF. The gene calls are TRBV6-2 or TRBV6-3 and TRBJ2-7; tentatively, D is TRBD1 (5 bases). V was shortened by 6 bases and J by 2 bases, with 8 bases between the two germline ends. The length of the CDR3 is 12 residues. CDR1 is MNHEY and CDR2 is SVGEGT in the germline V gene.

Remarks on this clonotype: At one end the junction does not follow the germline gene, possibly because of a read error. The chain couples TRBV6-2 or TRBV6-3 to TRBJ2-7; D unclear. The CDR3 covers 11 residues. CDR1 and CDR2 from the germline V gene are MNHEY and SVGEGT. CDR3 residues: CASRENSAAHF. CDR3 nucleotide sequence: TGTGCCAGCAGGGAAAACTCTGCGGCCCACTTC.

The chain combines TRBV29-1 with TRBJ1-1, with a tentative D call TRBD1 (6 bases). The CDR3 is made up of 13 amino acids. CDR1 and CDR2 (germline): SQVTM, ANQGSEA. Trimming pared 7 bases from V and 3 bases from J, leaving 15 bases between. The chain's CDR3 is CSARGHIDTEAFF. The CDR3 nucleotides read TGCAGCGCAAGGGGACACATTGACACTGAAGCTTTCTTT. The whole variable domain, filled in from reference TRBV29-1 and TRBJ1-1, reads SAVISQKPSRDICQRGTSLTIQCQVDSQVTMMFWYRQQPGQSLTLIATANQGSEATYESGFVIDKFPISRPNLTFSTLTVSNMSPEDSSIYLCSARGHIDTEAFFGQGTRLTVV.

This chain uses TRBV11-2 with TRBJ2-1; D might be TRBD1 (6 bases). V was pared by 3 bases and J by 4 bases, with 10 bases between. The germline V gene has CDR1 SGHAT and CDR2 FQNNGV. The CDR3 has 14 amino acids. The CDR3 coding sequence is TGTGCCAGCAGCTTTGCAGGGGCTTACAATGAGCAGTTCTTC. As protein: CASSFAGAYNEQFF.

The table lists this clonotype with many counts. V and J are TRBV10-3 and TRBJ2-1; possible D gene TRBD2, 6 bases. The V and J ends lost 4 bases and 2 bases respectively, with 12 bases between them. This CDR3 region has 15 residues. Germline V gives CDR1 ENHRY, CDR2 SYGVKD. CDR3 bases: TGTGCCATCAGTGGACCGGGGGAGACCTACAATGAGCAGTTCTTC. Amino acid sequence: CAISGPGETYNEQFF.